This record looks at one T cell receptor (beta chain) sequence and its context. These data come from a study of cytotoxic CD8 clonotypes in ibrutinib-treated CLL. About the research overall: Across samples, productive templates numbered about 240,000 and productive rearrangements reached around 98,000 on average.

Per germline, CDR1 MNHEY and CDR2 SMNVEV (reference sequence). The CDR3 is made up of 16 amino acids. The junction had 8 bases not matched to a gene; V was cut back by 5 bases and J by 6 bases. Repertoires were generated with immunoSEQ multiplex PCR, while TCRdb's copy carries only in-frame clones and drops some. The repertoire holds about 92,000 clones, with 70% to 80% as singletons. The chain uses TRBV27 and TRBJ2-1, with TRBD2 matching over 12 bases. The specimen was PBMCs, collected after 24 months of ibrutinib treatment. The sequence was obtained from a human donor with chronic lymphocytic leukemia. The CDR3 DNA reads TGTGCCAGCAGTCTACTGGGACTAGCGGGCCCCAATGAGCAGTTCTTC. As protein: CASSLLGLAGPNEQFF.